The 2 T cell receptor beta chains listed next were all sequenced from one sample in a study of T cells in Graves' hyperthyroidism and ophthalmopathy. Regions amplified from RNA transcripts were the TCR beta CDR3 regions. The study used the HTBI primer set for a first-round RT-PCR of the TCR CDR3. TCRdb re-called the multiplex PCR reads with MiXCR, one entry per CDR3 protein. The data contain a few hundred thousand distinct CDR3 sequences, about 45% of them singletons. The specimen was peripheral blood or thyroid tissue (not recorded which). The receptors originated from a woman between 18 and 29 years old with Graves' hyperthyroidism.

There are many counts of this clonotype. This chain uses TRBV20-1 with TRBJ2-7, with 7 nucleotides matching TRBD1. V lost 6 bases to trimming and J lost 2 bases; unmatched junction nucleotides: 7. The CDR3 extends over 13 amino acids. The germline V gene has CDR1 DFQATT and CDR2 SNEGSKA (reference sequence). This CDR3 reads CSAQTGKPYEQYF. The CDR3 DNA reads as TGCAGTGCCCAGACAGGGAAACCCTACGAGCAGTACTTC.

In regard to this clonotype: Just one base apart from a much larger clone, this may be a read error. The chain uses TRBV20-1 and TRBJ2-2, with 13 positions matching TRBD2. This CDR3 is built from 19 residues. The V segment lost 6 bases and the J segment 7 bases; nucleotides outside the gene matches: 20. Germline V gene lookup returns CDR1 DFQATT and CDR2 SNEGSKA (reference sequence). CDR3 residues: CSAITRGLLAGGPSGELFF. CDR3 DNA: TGCAGTGCCATCACCAGGGGGCTACTAGCGGGAGGGCCGAGCGGGGAGCTGTTTTTT.